This T cell receptor (beta chain) was recovered during a study of T cell changes during pregnancy in multiple sclerosis. The CDR3 has 16 residues. V lost 1 base, J lost 1 base, and 8 bases lay in between. Germline V gives CDR1 LGHNA, CDR2 YSLEER. This clone showed up just a few times. The sample has other DNA sequences that encode this CDR3 too. The repertoire was sequenced with immunoSEQ multiplex PCR; TCRdb's copy has only in-frame clones and lacks some. The data contain fewer than 40,000 clones, approximately 90% of them singletons. The source of this sequence is a female donor with multiple sclerosis, enrolled in a pregnancy study. The chain is built from TRBV4-3 and TRBJ2-6, with TRBD1 as a possible D gene (5 bases). The sample here was CD8+ T cells from peripheral blood mononuclear cells, taken in the first trimester of pregnancy. CDR3 bases: TGCGCCAGCAGCCAAGCTGCAGGGTCTGGGGCCAACGTCCTGACTTTC. Its protein is CASSQAAGSGANVLTF.